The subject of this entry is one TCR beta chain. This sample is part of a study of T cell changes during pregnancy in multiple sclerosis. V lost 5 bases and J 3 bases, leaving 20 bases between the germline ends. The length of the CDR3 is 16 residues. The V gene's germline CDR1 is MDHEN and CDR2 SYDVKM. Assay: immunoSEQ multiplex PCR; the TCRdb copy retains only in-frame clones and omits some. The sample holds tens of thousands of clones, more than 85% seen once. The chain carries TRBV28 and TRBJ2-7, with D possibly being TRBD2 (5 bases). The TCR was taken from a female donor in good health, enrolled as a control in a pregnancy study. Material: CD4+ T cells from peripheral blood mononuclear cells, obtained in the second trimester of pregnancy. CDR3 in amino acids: CASSRVVGRTSYEQYF. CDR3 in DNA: TGTGCCAGCAGTCGAGTTGTGGGTCGAACTAGCTACGAGCAGTACTTC.